This T cell receptor beta chain comes out of a study of blood T cell repertoires in COVID-19. The overall study: Donors in the United States, Italy and Spain gave samples during acute or convalescent COVID-19. Sources were T cells, B-cell-depleted T cells, or PBMCs; the material itself was cDNA or gDNA.

Germline assignment: CDR1 MNHEY and CDR2 SMNVEV (reference sequence). V lost 4 bases and J 8 bases, leaving 17 bases between the germline ends. This CDR3 region has 14 residues. Source study methods: Counts of nucleated cells, estimated from reference gene primer amplification, were obtained. The repertoire was sequenced with immunoSEQ multiplex PCR; TCRdb's copy has only in-frame clones and lacks some. The V and J calls and clone size were taken over from that table, and D and trimming were inferred from the DNA. The sample holds 55,000 to 70,000 clones, roughly 80% seen once. This chain links TRBV27 with TRBJ1-2; D is perhaps TRBD1 (5 bases). The sample taken for sequencing was peripheral blood. The clonotype originates from a woman of 80 years or more with acute or convalescent COVID-19. CDR3 nucleotides: TGTGCCAGCAGTTGGGGGGAATACGGATTAGGCTACACCTTC. As protein: CASSWGEYGLGYTF.